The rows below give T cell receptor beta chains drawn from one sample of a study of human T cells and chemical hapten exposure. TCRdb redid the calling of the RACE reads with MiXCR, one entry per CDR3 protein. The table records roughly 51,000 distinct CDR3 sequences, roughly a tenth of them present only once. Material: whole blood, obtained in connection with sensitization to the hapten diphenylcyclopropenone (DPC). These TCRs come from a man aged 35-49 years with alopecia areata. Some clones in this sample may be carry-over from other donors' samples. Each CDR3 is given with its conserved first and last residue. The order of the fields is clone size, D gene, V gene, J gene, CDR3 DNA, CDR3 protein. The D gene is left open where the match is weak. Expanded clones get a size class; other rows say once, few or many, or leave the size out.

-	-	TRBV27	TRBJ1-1	TGTGCCAGCAGTCCCGGTGGATCGCGGGCTTTCTTT	CASSPGGSRAFF
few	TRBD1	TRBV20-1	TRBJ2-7	TGCAGTGCCCGCCCACCCAGGGACAGGGCCTACGAGCAGTACTTC	CSARPPRDRAYEQYF
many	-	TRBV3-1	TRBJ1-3	TGTGCCAGCAGCCAAGACCCCTCCGGGTCTGGAAACACCATATATTTT	CASSQDPSGSGNTIYF
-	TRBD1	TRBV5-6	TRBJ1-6	TGTGCCAGCAGCTTGGGGCCAGGGGGGCAATCACCCCTCCACTTT	CASSLGPGGQSPLHF
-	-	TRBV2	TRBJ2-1	TGTGCCACCCGATCTTCCTCCTACAATGAGCAGTTCTTC	CATRSSSYNEQFF
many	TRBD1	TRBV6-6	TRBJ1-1	TGTGCCAGCAGTTCTAGGGGACAGGGTGGCACTGAAGCTTTCTTT	CASSSRGQGGTEAFF
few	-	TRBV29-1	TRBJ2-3	TGCAGCGTTGGGGTAGGGGATACGCAGTATTTT	CSVGVGDTQYF
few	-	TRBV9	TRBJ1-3	TGTGCCAGCAGCGTACTGGTCGTAATGGTAAACTCTGGAAACACCATATATTTT	CASSVLVVMVNSGNTIYF
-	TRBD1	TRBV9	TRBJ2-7	TGTGCCAGCAGCAGACAGGGGAGCTACGAGCAGTACTTC	CASSRQGSYEQYF
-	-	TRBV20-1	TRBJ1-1	TGCAGTGCTAGCATACAGATGAACACTGAAGCTTTCTTT	CSASIQMNTEAFF
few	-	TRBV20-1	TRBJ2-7	TGCAGTGCTAGACCCTGGGGGGACCCCGGCGAGCAGTACTTC	CSARPWGDPGEQYF
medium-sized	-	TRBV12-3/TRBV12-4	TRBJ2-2	TGTGCCAGCAGCCCTACATCGACGATGGCCGGGGAGCTGTTTTTT	CASSPTSTMAGELFF
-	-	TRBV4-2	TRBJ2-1	TGTGCCAGCAGCCAAGATGGGAGGGGGCAATACAATGAGCAGTTCTTC	CASSQDGRGQYNEQFF
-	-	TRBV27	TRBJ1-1	TGTGCCAGCAGTTTATACGGAAGGGACACTGAAGCTTTCTTT	CASSLYGRDTEAFF
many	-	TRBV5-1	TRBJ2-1	TGCGCCAGCAGCTTGAATACGGGATACAATGAGCAGTTCTTC	CASSLNTGYNEQFF
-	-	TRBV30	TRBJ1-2	TGTGCCTGGAGTGTTGCCAGGGCTAACTATGGCTACACCTTC	CAWSVARANYGYTF
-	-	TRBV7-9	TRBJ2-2	TGTGCCAGCAGCCCTACGCAAGCGAACACCGGGGAGCTGTTTTTT	CASSPTQANTGELFF
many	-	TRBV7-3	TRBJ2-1	TGTGCCAGCAGCTTATCAGGGGCTAATGAGCAGTTCTTC	CASSLSGANEQFF
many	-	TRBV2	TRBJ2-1	TGTGCCAGCAGTGATGTCCAGGGGAACAATGAGCAGTTCTTC	CASSDVQGNNEQFF
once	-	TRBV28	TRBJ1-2	TGTGCCAGCAGCCGGACTCTAGGCTACACCTTC	CASSRTLGYTF
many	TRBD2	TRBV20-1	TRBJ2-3	TGCAGTCCCCTGGCGGGAGGGCTAGAGGATACGCAGTATTTT	CSPLAGGLEDTQYF
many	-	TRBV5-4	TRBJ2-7	TGTGCCAGCAGCCCCCGGGACCGGAGCTCCTACGAGCAGTACTTC	CASSPRDRSSYEQYF
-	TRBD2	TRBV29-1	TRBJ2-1	TGCACCGGGACTAGCGGTAGCTCCTACAATGAGCAGTTCTTC	CTGTSGSSYNEQFF
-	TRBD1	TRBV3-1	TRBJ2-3	TGTGCCAGCAGTCCGAAAGGGGGCGTGGATACGCAGTATTTT	CASSPKGGVDTQYF
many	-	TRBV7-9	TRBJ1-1	TGTGCCAGCAGCTCCAAGCTGAACACTGAAGCTTTCTTT	CASSSKLNTEAFF
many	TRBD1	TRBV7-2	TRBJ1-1	TGTGCCAGCAGCAAAGGGACAGGGACGCCTGAAGCTTTCTTT	CASSKGTGTPEAFF
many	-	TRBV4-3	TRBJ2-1	TGCGCCAGCAGCCAAGATCAGGCCAGGGGCAATGAGCAGTTCTTC	CASSQDQARGNEQFF
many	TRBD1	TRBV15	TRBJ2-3	TGTGCCACCAGCAGAGATCAAGGGGGCGCAGATACGCAGTATTTT	CATSRDQGGADTQYF
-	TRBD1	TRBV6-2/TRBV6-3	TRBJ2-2	TGTGCCAGCAGCCGAAGGTGGGACAGGGGGTCGAACACCGGGGAGCTGTTTTTT	CASSRRWDRGSNTGELFF
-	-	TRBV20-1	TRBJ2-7	TGCAGTGCTAGAGATATGGTAGCGGTAGTGGACCTATTC	CSARDMVAVVDLF
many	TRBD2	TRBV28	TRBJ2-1	TGTGCCAGCAGTTCTTCCGGGACTACCCTTAATGAGCAGTTCTTC	CASSSSGTTLNEQFF
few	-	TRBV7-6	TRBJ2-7	TGTGCCAGCAGCTTCTCGCAGAACTACGAGCAGTACTTC	CASSFSQNYEQYF
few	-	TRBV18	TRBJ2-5	TGTGCCAGCTCACCACCCCCGGGGCGGCAGACCCAGTACTTC	CASSPPPGRQTQYF
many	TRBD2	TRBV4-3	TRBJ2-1	TGCGCCAGCAGCCAAGTAGCGGGAGGGCCTCAGAATGAGCAGTTCTTC	CASSQVAGGPQNEQFF
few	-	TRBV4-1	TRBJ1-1	TGCGCCAGCAGCCAAGATGGGGGAACTGAAGCTTTCTTT	CASSQDGGTEAFF
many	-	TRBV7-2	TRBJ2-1	TGTGCCAGCAGTACCGGGACTTCACAGTTCTTC	CASSTGTSQFF
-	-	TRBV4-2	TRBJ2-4	TGTGCCAGCAGCCAAGTCATCGGGGCGGCAAACATTCAGTACTTC	CASSQVIGAANIQYF
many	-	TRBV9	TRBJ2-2	TGTGCCAGCGACACAGGGAGGACCGGGGAGCTGTTTTTT	CASDTGRTGELFF
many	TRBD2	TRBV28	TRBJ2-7	TGTGCCAGCAGAGGACTAGCGGGCTCCTACGAGCAGTACTTC	CASRGLAGSYEQYF
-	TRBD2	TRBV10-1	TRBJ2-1	TGCGCCAGCAGTGAAAGCGGGGAATTCAATGAGCAGTTCTTC	CASSESGEFNEQFF
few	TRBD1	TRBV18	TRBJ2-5	TGTGCCAGCTCAGAGGGACAGGTCGAGACCCAGTACTTC	CASSEGQVETQYF
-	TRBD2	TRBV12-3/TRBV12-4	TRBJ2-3	TGTGCCAGCAGATTTTCCGGGACTAGCGTTCGGTATACGCAGTATTTT	CASRFSGTSVRYTQYF
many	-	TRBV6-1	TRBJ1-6	TGTGCCAGCACTCCGGACAGAGCCTATAATTCACCCCTCCACTTT	CASTPDRAYNSPLHF